These T cell receptor beta chains were read from a single sample in a study of a mutant IDH1 vaccine in newly diagnosed glioma. Clones were sequenced by immunoSEQ multiplex PCR, and TCRdb holds only the in-frame ones, with some missing. The sample has about 38,000 clones; 75% to 80% are singletons. For these TCRs, the target antigens are not known. Sample: PBMCs, taken from a glioma patient whose treatment included an IDH1 peptide vaccine. The receptors derive from a man aged 40-50 years with glioma. Both conserved end residues are part of each CDR3. The order of the fields is V gene, D gene, clone size, J gene, CDR3 DNA, CDR3 protein. D genes are given only for firm matches. Not every row has a clone size; where given, it reads once, few, many or a size class.

v_call: TRBV6-5; d_call: TRBD1; clone_size: NA; j_call: TRBJ1-1; cdr3_nt: TGTGCCAGCAGCCACAGGGACAGGGGCACTGAAGCTTTCTTT; cdr3_aa: CASSHRDRGTEAFF
v_call: TRBV6-4; d_call: NA; clone_size: NA; j_call: TRBJ1-5; cdr3_nt: TGTGCCAGCAGTCCCTTGGGGGGTGAGCCCCAGCATTTT; cdr3_aa: CASSPLGGEPQHF
v_call: TRBV29-1; d_call: NA; clone_size: NA; j_call: TRBJ1-1; cdr3_nt: TGCAGCGTTGAAGCAGGTCGGGGAGGCCAGGGAACCGAAGCTTTCTTT; cdr3_aa: CSVEAGRGGQGTEAFF
v_call: TRBV4-1; d_call: TRBD2; clone_size: NA; j_call: TRBJ2-5; cdr3_nt: TGCGCCAGCAGCCAAGGTTCTAGCGGTCAAGAGACCCAGTACTTC; cdr3_aa: CASSQGSSGQETQYF
v_call: TRBV7-9; d_call: TRBD1; clone_size: NA; j_call: TRBJ2-7; cdr3_nt: TGTGCCAGCAGCCCCGGGACAGTCTTCTACGAGCAGTACTTC; cdr3_aa: CASSPGTVFYEQYF
v_call: TRBV5-6; d_call: TRBD1; clone_size: NA; j_call: TRBJ1-5; cdr3_nt: TGTGCCAGCAGCTGGGACAGGGTCGGGCCCCAGCATTTT; cdr3_aa: CASSWDRVGPQHF
v_call: TRBV7-8; d_call: TRBD2; clone_size: once; j_call: TRBJ2-5; cdr3_nt: TGTGCCAGCAGCTTACAGCGGGGGGGCCGAGAGACCCAGTACTTC; cdr3_aa: CASSLQRGGRETQYF
v_call: TRBV30; d_call: NA; clone_size: NA; j_call: TRBJ1-1; cdr3_nt: TGTGCCTGGAGCCCGATCTATGGGACGTTGAACACTGAAGCTTTCTTT; cdr3_aa: CAWSPIYGTLNTEAFF
v_call: TRBV2; d_call: TRBD2; clone_size: NA; j_call: TRBJ2-5; cdr3_nt: TGTGCCAGCAGTGAGAGGTTGACTAGCGGGGGGAAGACCCAGTACTTC; cdr3_aa: CASSERLTSGGKTQYF
v_call: TRBV5-1; d_call: TRBD2; clone_size: NA; j_call: TRBJ2-2; cdr3_nt: TGCGCCAGCATTTCGCTAGCGGGGGATAAGGCCGGGGAGCTGTTTTTT; cdr3_aa: CASISLAGDKAGELFF
v_call: TRBV6-5; d_call: NA; clone_size: NA; j_call: TRBJ2-7; cdr3_nt: TGTGCCAGCAGCCCCCATGGAGCAGAGCAGTACTTC; cdr3_aa: CASSPHGAEQYF
v_call: TRBV19; d_call: NA; clone_size: NA; j_call: TRBJ2-3; cdr3_nt: TGTGCCAGTAGCTTATCATTGGTGGGGGCAGATACGCAGTATTTT; cdr3_aa: CASSLSLVGADTQYF
v_call: TRBV7-8; d_call: NA; clone_size: NA; j_call: TRBJ2-7; cdr3_nt: TGTGCCAGCAGCCGACAGAGGAGCTACGAGCAGTACTTC; cdr3_aa: CASSRQRSYEQYF
v_call: TRBV4-1; d_call: NA; clone_size: NA; j_call: TRBJ1-1; cdr3_nt: TGCGCCAGCAGCCAAGGACGGAGGGGGGGTACTGAAGCTTTCTTT; cdr3_aa: CASSQGRRGGTEAFF
v_call: TRBV4-1; d_call: NA; clone_size: NA; j_call: TRBJ2-7; cdr3_nt: TGCGCCAGCAGCCAGGGGTTGGGGTTTGGCGAGCAGTACTTC; cdr3_aa: CASSQGLGFGEQYF
v_call: TRBV6-5; d_call: TRBD2; clone_size: NA; j_call: TRBJ2-7; cdr3_nt: TGTGCCAGCAGTTACTCTTCGGCGGGGGGTACCTACGAGCAGTACTTC; cdr3_aa: CASSYSSAGGTYEQYF
v_call: TRBV5-1; d_call: NA; clone_size: NA; j_call: TRBJ1-1; cdr3_nt: TGCGCCAGCAGCCTCGACATGAACACTGAAGCTTTCTTT; cdr3_aa: CASSLDMNTEAFF
v_call: TRBV20-1; d_call: NA; clone_size: few; j_call: TRBJ1-1; cdr3_nt: TGCAGTGCGCTGGACGACACTGAAGCTTTCTTT; cdr3_aa: CSALDDTEAFF
v_call: TRBV18; d_call: NA; clone_size: NA; j_call: TRBJ1-3; cdr3_nt: TGTGCCAGCTCACCAGGGGACTCTGGAAACACCATATATTTT; cdr3_aa: CASSPGDSGNTIYF
v_call: TRBV5-4; d_call: TRBD2; clone_size: NA; j_call: TRBJ2-1; cdr3_nt: TGTGCCAGCAGCTTGACGAGCGGGGGTAATGAGCAGTTCTTC; cdr3_aa: CASSLTSGGNEQFF
v_call: TRBV19; d_call: NA; clone_size: once; j_call: TRBJ1-5; cdr3_nt: TGTGCCAGCCAAGACCGGCCTTCCCCAAGCAATCAGCCCCAGCATTTT; cdr3_aa: CASQDRPSPSNQPQHF
v_call: TRBV15; d_call: TRBD2; clone_size: NA; j_call: TRBJ2-3; cdr3_nt: TGTGCCACCAGCAGAGAGGGAGGGGAGGGTACAGATACGCAGTATTTT; cdr3_aa: CATSREGGEGTDTQYF
v_call: TRBV7-9; d_call: NA; clone_size: once; j_call: TRBJ1-2; cdr3_nt: TGTGCCAGCAGCTTAGAAGACGGATATGGCTACACCTTC; cdr3_aa: CASSLEDGYGYTF
v_call: TRBV5-6; d_call: NA; clone_size: once; j_call: TRBJ1-1; cdr3_nt: TGTGCCAGCAGCGTACCGGGACGGGGAAAAAACACTGAAGCTTTCTTT; cdr3_aa: CASSVPGRGKNTEAFF
v_call: TRBV5-1; d_call: NA; clone_size: NA; j_call: TRBJ1-1; cdr3_nt: TGCGCCAGCAGCTTGGGCCACAGGGATGTCACTGAAGCTTTCTTT; cdr3_aa: CASSLGHRDVTEAFF
v_call: TRBV2; d_call: TRBD2; clone_size: NA; j_call: TRBJ2-1; cdr3_nt: TGTGCCAGCAGTGACCCGGGAGGAGTCTTCCATGAGCAGTTCTTC; cdr3_aa: CASSDPGGVFHEQFF
v_call: TRBV18; d_call: TRBD1; clone_size: NA; j_call: TRBJ1-5; cdr3_nt: TGTGCCAGCTCACCCCTTGGACAGGACAATCAGCCCCAGCATTTT; cdr3_aa: CASSPLGQDNQPQHF
v_call: TRBV9; d_call: NA; clone_size: NA; j_call: TRBJ2-2; cdr3_nt: TGTGCCAGCAGCAACCGGGACCAACCCACCGGGGAGCTGTTTTTT; cdr3_aa: CASSNRDQPTGELFF
v_call: TRBV29-1; d_call: TRBD2; clone_size: NA; j_call: TRBJ2-5; cdr3_nt: TGCAGCGTGCAGACTAGCGGTGGGCAAGAGACCCAGTACTTC; cdr3_aa: CSVQTSGGQETQYF
v_call: TRBV2; d_call: NA; clone_size: NA; j_call: TRBJ1-4; cdr3_nt: TGTGCCAGAGGGGCAACTAATGAAAAACTGTTTTTT; cdr3_aa: CARGATNEKLFF
v_call: TRBV10-3; d_call: TRBD1; clone_size: NA; j_call: TRBJ2-2; cdr3_nt: TGTGCCATCAGTGCGAGGGGGCCACCGACCGGGGAGCTGTTTTTT; cdr3_aa: CAISARGPPTGELFF
v_call: TRBV6-5; d_call: NA; clone_size: once; j_call: TRBJ1-3; cdr3_nt: TGTGCCAGCAGCCAGACAGAAGGAAACACCATATATTTT; cdr3_aa: CASSQTEGNTIYF
v_call: TRBV5-1; d_call: NA; clone_size: NA; j_call: TRBJ1-3; cdr3_nt: TGCGCCAGCAGCCCGGGTTCAGGCACTGGAAACACCATATATTTT; cdr3_aa: CASSPGSGTGNTIYF
v_call: TRBV30; d_call: NA; clone_size: NA; j_call: TRBJ2-5; cdr3_nt: TGTGCCTGGAGTGTAATTAGGGAGACCCAGTACTTC; cdr3_aa: CAWSVIRETQYF
v_call: TRBV5-1; d_call: TRBD2; clone_size: NA; j_call: TRBJ2-1; cdr3_nt: TGCGCCAGCAGCTTGGGATTAGCGGGGGGGCAGGGTTCCAATGAGCAGTTCTTC; cdr3_aa: CASSLGLAGGQGSNEQFF
v_call: TRBV30; d_call: NA; clone_size: NA; j_call: TRBJ2-7; cdr3_nt: TGTGCCTGGGGGGGCCCGAGCCTGCACGAGCAGTACTTC; cdr3_aa: CAWGGPSLHEQYF
v_call: TRBV7-2; d_call: NA; clone_size: NA; j_call: TRBJ2-1; cdr3_nt: TGTGCCAGCAGCTTAGGGTGGGCCTACAATGAGCAGTTCTTC; cdr3_aa: CASSLGWAYNEQFF